The entry below gives a single TCR beta chain sequence along with its context. These data come from a study of control samples from healthy donors and cancer patients. From germline, CDR1 is SGHRS and CDR2 YFSETQ. V was trimmed by 4 bases and J by 3 bases, leaving 11 bases between them. The CDR3 consists of 13 residues. Libraries were prepared by immunoSEQ multiplex PCR; TCRdb keeps only in-frame clonotypes and omits some of them. Of about 93,000 clones listed, 88% were seen once; the top ten hold over 13%. The gene calls are TRBV5-1 and TRBJ2-7; D perhaps matches TRBD1 (5 bases). Sequencing was carried out using blood. This clonotype was sampled from a woman in her 70s in good health. CDR3 bases: TGCGCCAGCAGCCTCACAGGCCTCTACGAGCAGTACTTC. Protein: CASSLTGLYEQYF. Variable domain in full (rest from reference TRBV5-1 and TRBJ2-7): KAGVTQTPRYLIKTRGQQVTLSCSPISGHRSVSWYQQTPGQGLQFLFEYFSETQRNKGNFPGRFSGRQFSNSRSEMNVSTLELGDSALYLCASSLTGLYEQYFGPGTRLTVT.